One sample yielded the 10 T cell receptor beta chains listed below, sequenced in a study of blood T cell repertoires in COVID-19. Some clones are missing from TCRdb's copy, which holds only in-frame ones; the method was immunoSEQ multiplex PCR. The sample records about 200,000 clones, approximately 87% being singletons. Sequencing was carried out using peripheral blood. Receptors were obtained from a woman in her 50s with acute or convalescent COVID-19.

V gene TRBV3-1 (or the pseudogene TRBV3-2) combines with J gene TRBJ2-7; 7 bases map to TRBD1. The V gene's germline CDR1 is LGHDT and CDR2 YNNKEL (reference sequence). The V and J ends lost 5 bases and 4 bases, in that order; junction bases with no gene match: 5. This CDR3 is built from 13 residues. CDR3: CASSLGTAYEQYF. The CDR3 region has the DNA TGTGCCAGCAGCTTGGGGACAGCGTACGAGCAGTACTTC.

The V call is TRBV10-3, the J call TRBJ1-2; 7 bases map to TRBD1. With 3 bases clipped from V and 8 bases from J, the junction kept 9 bases outside the gene matches. The CDR3 runs to 14 residues. Germline V gene data show CDR1 as ENHRY and CDR2 as SYGVKD. CDR3 nucleotides: TGTGCCATCAGTGATATATTGACAGGGCTGGGCTACACCTTC. This translates into CAISDILTGLGYTF.

The chain has TRBV3-1 (or the pseudogene TRBV3-2) and TRBJ2-1, with TRBD2 matching over 7 bases. The CDR3 length is 16 residues. Germline-derived CDR1 and CDR2 are LGHDT and YNNKEL (reference sequence). With 2 bases clipped from V and 5 bases from J, the junction kept 9 bases outside the gene matches. In DNA, the CDR3 is TGTGCCAGCAGCCAAAACGGTCGGGGAGGGAACAATGAGCAGTTCTTC. Translating gives CASSQNGRGGNNEQFF.

Written as DNA, the CDR3 is TGCGCCAGCCGGGAACCTTCCGACAGGAGAGGCTACACCTTC. This sequence encodes CASREPSDRRGYTF. The V call is TRBV5-1, the J call TRBJ1-2; possible D gene TRBD1, 6 bases. Germline V gene sequence: CDR1 SGHRS, CDR2 YFSETQ. V lost 7 bases and J 8 bases, leaving 21 bases between the germline ends. The CDR3 contains 14 residues.

V usage is TRBV10-3 and J usage is TRBJ2-6; the match to TRBD1 covers 8 bases. V trimming: 4 bases; J trimming: 0 bases; junction bases outside the gene matches: 20. Germline-derived CDR1 and CDR2 are ENHRY and SYGVKD. The CDR3 covers 22 residues. DNA for the CDR3: TGTGCCATCAGTGTTCCGGGACAGGCCACACCCGTCAAGACCTCTGGGGCCAACGTCCTGACTTTC. Translated, it gives CAISVPGQATPVKTSGANVLTF.

The chain recombines TRBV5-1 with TRBJ1-1; TRBD1 might be the D (6 bases). The germline V and J ends were trimmed by 7 bases and 4 bases, with 17 bases remaining between them. Germline V gene lookup returns CDR1 SGHRS and CDR2 YFSETQ. This CDR3 is built from 14 residues. The DNA of the CDR3 is TGCGCCAGCGCCCTCGGGGGCGGGGGCACTGAAGCTTTCTTT. Protein: CASALGGGGTEAFF.

The chain carries TRBV9 and TRBJ2-1; D may be TRBD2 (6 bases). Deletions cut 0 bases from V and 0 bases from J, with 10 bases between. The CDR3 runs 16 residues. Per the germline V gene, CDR1 is SGDLS and CDR2 is YYNGEE. In nucleotides, the CDR3 is TGTGCCAGCAGCGTAGTGGGGGGTCCCTCCTACAATGAGCAGTTCTTC. It translates to CASSVVGGPSYNEQFF.

The chain has TRBV7-2 and TRBJ2-1; TRBD2 matches at 10 bases. The ends lost 4 bases at V and 15 bases at J; junction bases unmatched: 9. The V gene's germline CDR1 is SGHTA and CDR2 FQGNSA. There are 13 residues in the CDR3. The CDR3 DNA is TGTGCCAGCAGCTCCAATCTAGCGGGGGAGGGGTTCTTC. This encodes CASSSNLAGEGFF.

The J gene is TRBJ2-6, the V gene TRBV6-2 or TRBV6-3; TRBD2 aligns across 10 bases. This CDR3 contains 18 residues. Germline values: CDR1 MNHEY, CDR2 SVGEGT. The V segment lost 2 bases and the J segment 0 bases; nucleotides outside the gene matches: 4. CDR3 amino acids: CASSYLAGVSSGANVLTF. The CDR3 DNA reads as TGTGCCAGCAGTTACCTAGCGGGGGTTTCCTCTGGGGCCAACGTCCTGACTTTC.

V gene TRBV30 combines with J gene TRBJ1-5; the match to TRBD1 covers 9 bases. The CDR3 loop spans 15 amino acids. Germline V gives CDR1 GTSNPN, CDR2 SVGIG (reference sequence). V dropped 2 bases and J dropped 4; count of bases not matched to a gene: 6. This CDR3 is CAWSSGTGSNQPQHF. Here the CDR3 DNA reads TGTGCCTGGAGTTCCGGGACAGGGTCAAATCAGCCCCAGCATTTT.